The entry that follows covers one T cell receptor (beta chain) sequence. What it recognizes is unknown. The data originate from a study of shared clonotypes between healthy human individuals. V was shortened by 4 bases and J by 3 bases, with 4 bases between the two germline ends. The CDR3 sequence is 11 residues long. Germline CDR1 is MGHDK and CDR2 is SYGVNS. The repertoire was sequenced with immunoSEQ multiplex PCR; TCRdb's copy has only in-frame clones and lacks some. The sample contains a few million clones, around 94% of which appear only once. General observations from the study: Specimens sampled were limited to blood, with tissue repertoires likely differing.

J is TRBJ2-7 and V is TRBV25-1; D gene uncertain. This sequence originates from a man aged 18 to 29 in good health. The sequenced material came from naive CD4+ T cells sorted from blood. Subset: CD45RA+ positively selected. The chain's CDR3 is CASSVNYEQYF. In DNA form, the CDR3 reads TGTGCCAGCAGTGTGAACTACGAGCAGTACTTC.